This TCR beta chain appears in the sequencing data of a study of blood T cell repertoires in COVID-19. Some clones are missing from TCRdb's copy, which holds only in-frame ones; the method was immunoSEQ multiplex PCR. This table has roughly 80,000 clones, roughly 78% appearing once. The ends lost 1 base at V and 3 bases at J; junction bases unmatched: 9. The germline gives CDR1 GTSNPN, CDR2 SVGIG (reference sequence). The CDR3 covers 16 residues. The chain recombines TRBV30 with TRBJ1-5; 7 positions match TRBD1. The sample consisted of peripheral blood. The sequence came from a human donor in a cohort sampled during active COVID-19. CDR3 loop: CAWSEGTELFNQPQHF. The CDR3 DNA reads as TGTGCCTGGAGTGAGGGGACAGAGCTCTTCAATCAGCCCCAGCATTTT.